This T cell receptor (beta chain) was identified in a study of T-cell reconstitution after alpha-beta-depleted transplantation in children. V shed 4 bases, J shed 5 bases, and the junction held 13 bases outside the gene matches. The CDR3 covers 17 residues. Germline V gene data show CDR1 as KGHDR and CDR2 as SFDVKD. This clonotype was picked up many times. Its specificity is not known. It was with unique molecular identifiers that the TCRbeta library was prepared. TCRdb re-derived calls from the PCR reads in MiXCR, one entry per CDR3 protein. The sample carries 350,000 to 500,000 distinct CDR3 sequences, about 40% recorded once. Study-wide results and caveats: Once a year had passed after transplant, T-cell counts and diversity came mostly from newly produced T cells. It was reported that alpha-beta T cells came from several hundred expanded graft clones (about two months after transplant). The origin of high day-60 TCRbeta diversity in some patients lay in surviving recipient T cells and thymic progenitors.

The chain joins TRBV24-1 to TRBJ2-5; 9 bases fit TRBD1. This clonotype was sampled from a girl aged 2 to 9 with aplastic anemia, due to receive a stem cell transplant. Specimen: PBMCs, collected before TCRalphabeta/CD19-depleted stem cell transplant. The CDR3 bases are TGTGCCACCAGTGACCAGGGACAGGGTAGGGTCGGGGAGACCCAGTACTTC. Translated, it gives CATSDQGQGRVGETQYF.